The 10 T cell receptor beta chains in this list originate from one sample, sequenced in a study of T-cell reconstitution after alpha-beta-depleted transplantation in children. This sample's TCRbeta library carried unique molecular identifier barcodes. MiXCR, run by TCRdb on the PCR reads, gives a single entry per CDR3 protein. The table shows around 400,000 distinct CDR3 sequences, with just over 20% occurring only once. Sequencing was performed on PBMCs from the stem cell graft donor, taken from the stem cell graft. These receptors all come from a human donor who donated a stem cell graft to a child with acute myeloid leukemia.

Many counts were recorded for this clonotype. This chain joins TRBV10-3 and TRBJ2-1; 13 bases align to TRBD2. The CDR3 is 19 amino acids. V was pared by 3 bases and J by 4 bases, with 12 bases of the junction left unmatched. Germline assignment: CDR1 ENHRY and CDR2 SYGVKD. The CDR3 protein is CAISEPGLAGLGGYNEQFF. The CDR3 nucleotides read TGTGCCATCAGTGAACCGGGACTAGCGGGACTAGGAGGATACAATGAGCAGTTCTTC.

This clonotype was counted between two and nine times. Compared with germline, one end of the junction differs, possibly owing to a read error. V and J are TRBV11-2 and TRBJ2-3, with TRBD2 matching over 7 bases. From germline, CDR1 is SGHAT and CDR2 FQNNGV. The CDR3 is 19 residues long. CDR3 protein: CASSPFRPAGVGGTNTQYF. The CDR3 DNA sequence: TGTGCCAGCAGTCCGTTCCGTCCGGCGGGAGTCGGAGGCACAAATACGCAGTATTTT. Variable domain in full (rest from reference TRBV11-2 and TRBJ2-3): EAGVAQSPRYKIIEKRQSVAFWCNPISGHATLYWYQQILGQGPKLLIQFQNNGVVDDSQLPKDRFSAERLKGVDSTLKIQPAKLEDSAVYLCASSPFRPAGVGGTNTQYFGPGTRLTVL.

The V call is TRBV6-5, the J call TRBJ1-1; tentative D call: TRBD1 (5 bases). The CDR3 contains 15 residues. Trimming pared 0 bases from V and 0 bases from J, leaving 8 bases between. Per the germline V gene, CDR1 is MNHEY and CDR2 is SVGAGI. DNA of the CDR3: TGTGCCAGCAGTTACTCAACAGGCATGAACACTGAAGCTTTCTTT. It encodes CASSYSTGMNTEAFF.

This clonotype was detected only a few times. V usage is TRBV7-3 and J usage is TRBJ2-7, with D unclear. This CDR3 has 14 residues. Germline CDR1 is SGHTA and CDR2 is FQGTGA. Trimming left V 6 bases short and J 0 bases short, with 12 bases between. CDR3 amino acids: CASSPDMSSYEQYF. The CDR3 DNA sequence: TGTGCCAGCAGTCCCGACATGAGCTCCTACGAGCAGTACTTC.

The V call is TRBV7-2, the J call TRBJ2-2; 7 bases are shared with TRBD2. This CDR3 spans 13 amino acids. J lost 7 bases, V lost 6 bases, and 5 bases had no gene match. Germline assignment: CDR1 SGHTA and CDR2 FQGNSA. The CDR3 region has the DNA TGTGCCAGCAGGAGACTAGCCGGCGGGGAGCTGTTTTTT. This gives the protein CASRRLAGGELFF.

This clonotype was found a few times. CDR3 amino acids: CASSFLTGTSYEQYF. Here the CDR3 DNA reads TGTGCCAGCAGCTTCTTGACAGGAACCTCCTACGAGCAGTACTTC. This chain uses TRBV5-5 with TRBJ2-7; D might be TRBD1 (6 bases). V lost 2 bases to trimming and J lost 0 bases, with 12 bases between them. Germline lookup yields CDR1 SGHKS and CDR2 YYEKEE (reference sequence). There are 15 residues in the CDR3.

The CDR3 DNA reads as TGTGCCAGCAGCTCGTTTGAGGGCTATGGCTACACCTTC. It specifies CASSSFEGYGYTF. The chain joins TRBV7-8 to TRBJ1-2, with D hard to call. This CDR3 spans 13 amino acids. Germline-derived CDR1 and CDR2 are SGHVS and FQNEAQ. The V end lost 4 bases, the J end lost 4 bases, and 10 bases lay between the germline ends.

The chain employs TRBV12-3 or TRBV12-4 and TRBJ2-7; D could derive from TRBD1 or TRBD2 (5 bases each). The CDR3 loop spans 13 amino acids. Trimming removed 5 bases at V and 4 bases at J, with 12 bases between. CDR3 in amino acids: CASSLGTLYEQYF. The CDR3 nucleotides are TGTGCCAGCAGTCTCGGGACCTTATACGAGCAGTACTTC.

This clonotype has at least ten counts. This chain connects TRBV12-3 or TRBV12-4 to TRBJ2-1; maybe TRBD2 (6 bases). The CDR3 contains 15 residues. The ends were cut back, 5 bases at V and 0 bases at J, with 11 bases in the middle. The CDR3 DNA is TGTGCCAGCAGTGTTCCGGGACTCTCCTACAATGAGCAGTTCTTC. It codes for CASSVPGLSYNEQFF.

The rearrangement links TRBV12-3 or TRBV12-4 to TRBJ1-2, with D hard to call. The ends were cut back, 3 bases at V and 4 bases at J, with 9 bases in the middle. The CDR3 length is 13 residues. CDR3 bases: TGTGCCAGCAGTTTCGGGGTCGGCTATGGCTACACCTTC. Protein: CASSFGVGYGYTF.